This T cell receptor beta chain was captured by sequencing in a study of T cells in Graves' hyperthyroidism and ophthalmopathy. On the basis of clinical symptoms, serum thyroxine and TRAb, thyroid ultrasound and orbital computed tomography, diagnoses were made. Authors of the study amplified TCR beta CDR3 regions from RNA transcripts. First-round RT-PCR with HTBI primers amplified the TCR CDR3 region. Via MiXCR, TCRdb re-called the multiplex PCR reads, giving one row per CDR3 protein. The data show around 250,000 distinct CDR3 sequences, approximately 25% seen once. Study outcomes and limitations: Most thyroid clonotypes expanded above 0.001 were also detected in blood.

This clonotype was seen at least ten times. Its antigen remains unidentified. Trimming removed 0 bases at V and 0 bases at J, with 23 bases between. CDR1 GTSNPN and CDR2 SVGIG come from the germline V gene (reference sequence). The CDR3 consists of 19 residues. The sequenced material came from blood. The TCR was taken from a woman between 40 and 55 years old with Graves' ophthalmopathy. This rearrangement joins TRBV30 to TRBJ1-1; a possible D gene is TRBD1 (6 bases). CDR3 coding DNA: TGTGCCTGGAGTGTAAGCAGGGGAAGCTTATCTTCCATGAACACTGAAGCTTTCTTT. Protein: CAWSVSRGSLSSMNTEAFF. Combining the CDR3 with reference TRBV30 and TRBJ1-1 gives the whole variable domain SQTIHQWPATLVQPVGSPLSLECTVEGTSNPNLYWYRQAAGRGLQLLFYSVGIGQISSEVPQNLSASRPQDRQFILSSKKLLLSDSGFYLCAWSVSRGSLSSMNTEAFFGQGTRLTVV.